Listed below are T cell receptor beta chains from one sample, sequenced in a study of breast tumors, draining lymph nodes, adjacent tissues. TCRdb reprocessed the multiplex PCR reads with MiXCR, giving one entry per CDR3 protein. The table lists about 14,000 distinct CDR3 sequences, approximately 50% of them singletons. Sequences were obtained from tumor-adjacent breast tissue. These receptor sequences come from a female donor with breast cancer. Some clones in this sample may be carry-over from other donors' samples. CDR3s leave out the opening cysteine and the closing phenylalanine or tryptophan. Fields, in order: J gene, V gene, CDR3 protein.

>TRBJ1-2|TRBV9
ASSVLKDYGYT
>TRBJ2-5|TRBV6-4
ASSKTSGSGETQY
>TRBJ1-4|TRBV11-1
ASSLMGEQNEKLF
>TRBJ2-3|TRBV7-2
ASSLAPLLAGADTQY
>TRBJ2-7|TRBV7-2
ASSPGLAGENEQY
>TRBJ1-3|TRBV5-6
ASSPLNAGQPSGNTIY
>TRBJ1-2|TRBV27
ASRPTATYGYT
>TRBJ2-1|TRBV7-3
ASSPTGLAGDEQF
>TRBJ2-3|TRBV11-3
ASSLEETTDTQY
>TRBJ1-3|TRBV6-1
ASRHGQGDTVIY
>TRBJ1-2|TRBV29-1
SVESYSDSYGYT
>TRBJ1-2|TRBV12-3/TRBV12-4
ASSLATASYGYT
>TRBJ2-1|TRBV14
ARSQKIYRNEQF
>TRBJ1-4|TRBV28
ASSFRLGQGVF
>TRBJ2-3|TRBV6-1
ASSDLAGGPDTQY
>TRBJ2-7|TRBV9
ASSVGGLAGDEQY
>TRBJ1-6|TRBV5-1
ASSVLGAGSPLH